This T cell receptor (beta chain) was recovered during a study of shared clonotypes between healthy human individuals. A deep-level run was used for the assay. Several immunoSEQ plates received, in even portions, the genomic DNA of each subset. Clones were sequenced by immunoSEQ multiplex PCR, and TCRdb holds only the in-frame ones, with some missing. The sample includes 2 million to 2.5 million clones, over 90% of them seen just once. Findings of the study overall: Lower generation probabilities were found for non-shared clonotypes than for those shared by all four donors.

Trimming removed 6 bases from V and 8 bases from J, with 19 bases in between. The germline CDR1 and CDR2 sequences are SNHLY and FYNNEI. The CDR3 consists of 14 residues. This clone was picked up one time. Its target is unknown. The healthy adult donors were HIV-negative and reported no recent acute infections or vaccinations. The specimen was naive CD4+ T cells from PBMCs. The subset: CD45RA+ positively selected. The V gene is TRBV2, the J gene TRBJ1-2; TRBD1 is a possible D gene (6 bases). The sequence was obtained from a man between 18 and 35 years old in good health. Some clones in this sample may be carry-over from other donors' samples. The CDR3 DNA sequence: TGTGCCAGCAGCTCAACAGGGTACGCAGGAGGCTACACCTTC. This translates into CASSSTGYAGGYTF.